This TCR beta chain appears in the sequencing data of a study of T cells in Graves' hyperthyroidism and ophthalmopathy. This clonotype has at least ten counts. The CDR3 has 18 amino acids. Germline assignment: CDR1 SEHNR and CDR2 FQNEAQ (reference sequence). V lost 3 bases and J lost 4, with 23 bases in between. Graves' hyperthyroidism without ophthalmopathy progression within 18 months was termed stable. These patients, aged 18 to 65, had recently diagnosed hyperthyroidism lasting under 2 months. Exclusion followed for patients with uncontrolled infection, other autoimmune disease, pregnancy or lactation. Researchers amplified the TCR beta CDR3 regions from RNA transcripts. In the first-round RT-PCR of the TCR CDR3, the HTBI primer set was used. TCRdb recomputed calls from the multiplex PCR reads with MiXCR, one row per CDR3 protein. The table lists around 190,000 distinct CDR3 sequences, less than 20% of them singletons.

This sequence joins TRBV7-9 and TRBJ2-3; D not resolved. Sequenced material: blood. The receptor's source is a woman in her forties or fifties with Graves' hyperthyroidism. In DNA, the CDR3 is TGTGCCAGCAGCTTGGGTTATCGATCGGAGATTGACGCAGATACGCAGTATTTT. This sequence encodes CASSLGYRSEIDADTQYF. Based on the CDR3 plus reference TRBV7-9 and TRBJ2-3, the full variable domain is DTGVSQNPRHKITKRGQNVTFRCDPISEHNRLYWYRQTLGQGPEFLTYFQNEAQLEKSRLLSDRFSAERPKGSFSTLEIQRTEQGDSAMYLCASSLGYRSEIDADTQYFGPGTRLTVL.